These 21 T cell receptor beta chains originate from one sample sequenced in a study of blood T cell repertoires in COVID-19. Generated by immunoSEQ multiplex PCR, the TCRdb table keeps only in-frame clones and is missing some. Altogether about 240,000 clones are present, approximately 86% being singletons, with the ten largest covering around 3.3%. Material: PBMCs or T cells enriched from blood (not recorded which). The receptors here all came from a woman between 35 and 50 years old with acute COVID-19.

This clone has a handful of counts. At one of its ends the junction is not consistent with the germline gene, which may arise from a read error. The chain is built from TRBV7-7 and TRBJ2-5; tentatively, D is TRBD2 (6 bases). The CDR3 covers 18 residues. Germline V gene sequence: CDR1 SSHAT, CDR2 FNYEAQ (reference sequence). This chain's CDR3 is CASSLPPLRGSGQETQYF. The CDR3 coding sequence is TGTGCTAGCAGCTTGCCCCCTCTTCGAGGGAGCGGGCAAGAGACCCAGTACTTC. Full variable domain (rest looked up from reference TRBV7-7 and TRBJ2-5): GAGVSQSPRYKVTKRGQDVTLRCDPISSHATLYWYQQALGQGPEFLTYFNYEAQPDKSGLPSDRFSAERPEGSISTLTIQRTEQRDSAMYRCASSLPPLRGSGQETQYFGPGTRLLVL.

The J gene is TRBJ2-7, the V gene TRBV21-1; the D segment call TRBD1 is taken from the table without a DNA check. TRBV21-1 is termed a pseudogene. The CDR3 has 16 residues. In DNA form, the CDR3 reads TGTGCCAGCAGCAATATCCGGACAGCGATTGACTACGAGCAGTACTTC. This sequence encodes CASSNIRTAIDYEQYF.

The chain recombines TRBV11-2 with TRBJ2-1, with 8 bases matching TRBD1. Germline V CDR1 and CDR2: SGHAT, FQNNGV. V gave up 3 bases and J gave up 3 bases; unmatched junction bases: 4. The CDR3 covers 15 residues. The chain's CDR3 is CASSFTGTGYNEQFF. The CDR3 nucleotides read TGTGCCAGCAGCTTCACCGGGACAGGCTACAATGAGCAGTTCTTC.

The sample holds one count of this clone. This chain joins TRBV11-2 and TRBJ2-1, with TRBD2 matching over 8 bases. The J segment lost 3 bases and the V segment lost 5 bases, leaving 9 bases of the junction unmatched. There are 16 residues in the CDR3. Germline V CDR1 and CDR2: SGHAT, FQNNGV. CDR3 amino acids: CASSPPQREFYNEQFF. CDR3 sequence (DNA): TGTGCCAGCAGCCCCCCCCAGCGGGAGTTCTACAATGAGCAGTTCTTC. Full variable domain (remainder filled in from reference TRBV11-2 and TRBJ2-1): EAGVAQSPRYKIIEKRQSVAFWCNPISGHATLYWYQQILGQGPKLLIQFQNNGVVDDSQLPKDRFSAERLKGVDSTLKIQPAKLEDSAVYLCASSPPQREFYNEQFFGPGTRLTVL.

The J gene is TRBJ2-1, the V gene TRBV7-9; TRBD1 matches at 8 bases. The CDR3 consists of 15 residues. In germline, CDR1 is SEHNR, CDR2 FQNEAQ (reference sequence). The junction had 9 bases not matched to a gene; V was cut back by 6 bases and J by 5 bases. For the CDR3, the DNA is TGTGCCAGCAGACATAGACAGGGGCCAGACAATGAGCAGTTCTTC. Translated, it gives CASRHRQGPDNEQFF.

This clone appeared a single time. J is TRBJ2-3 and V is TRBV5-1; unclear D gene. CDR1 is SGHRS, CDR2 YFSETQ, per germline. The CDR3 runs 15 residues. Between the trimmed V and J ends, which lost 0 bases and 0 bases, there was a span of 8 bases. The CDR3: CASSLDPESTDTQYF. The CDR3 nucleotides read TGCGCCAGCAGCTTGGACCCAGAAAGCACAGATACGCAGTATTTT.

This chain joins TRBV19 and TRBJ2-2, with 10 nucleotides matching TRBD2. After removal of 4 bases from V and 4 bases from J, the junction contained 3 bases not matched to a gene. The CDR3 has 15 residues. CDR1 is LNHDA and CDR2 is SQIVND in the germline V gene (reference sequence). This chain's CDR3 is CASSRLAGATGELFF. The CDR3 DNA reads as TGTGCCAGTAGTAGGCTAGCGGGAGCCACCGGGGAGCTGTTTTTT. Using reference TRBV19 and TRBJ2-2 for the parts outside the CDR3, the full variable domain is DGGITQSPKYLFRKEGQNVTLSCEQNLNHDAMYWYRQDPGQGLRLIYYSQIVNDFQKGDIAEGYSVSREKKESFPLTVTSAQKNPTAFYLCASSRLAGATGELFFGEGSRLTVL.

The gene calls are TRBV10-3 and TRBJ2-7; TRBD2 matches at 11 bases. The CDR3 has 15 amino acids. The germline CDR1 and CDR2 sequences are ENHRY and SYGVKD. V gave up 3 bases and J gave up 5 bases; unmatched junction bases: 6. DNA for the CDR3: TGTGCCATCAGTGACTTAGCGGGAGGGCCCGACGAGCAGTACTTC. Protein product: CAISDLAGGPDEQYF.

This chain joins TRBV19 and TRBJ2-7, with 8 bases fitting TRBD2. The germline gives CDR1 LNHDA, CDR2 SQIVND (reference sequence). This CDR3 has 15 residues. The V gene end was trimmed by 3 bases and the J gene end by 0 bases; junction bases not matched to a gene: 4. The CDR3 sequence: CASSMGSGSSYEQYF. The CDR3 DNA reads TGTGCCAGTAGTATGGGCAGCGGGAGCTCCTACGAGCAGTACTTC.

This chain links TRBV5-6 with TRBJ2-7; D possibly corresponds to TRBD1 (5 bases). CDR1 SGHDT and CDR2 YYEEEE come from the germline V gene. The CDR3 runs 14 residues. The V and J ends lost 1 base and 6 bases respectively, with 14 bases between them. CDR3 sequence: CASSLLGPQGEQYF. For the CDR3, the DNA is TGTGCCAGCAGCTTGCTGGGGCCCCAGGGCGAGCAGTACTTC.

The CDR3 DNA reads as TGTGCCAGTAGTATTGATCCATCGGTTGCCCTCCACTTT. Translating it yields CASSIDPSVALHF. The genes are TRBV19 and TRBJ1-6, with D unresolved. The CDR3 is 13 amino acids. The germline V gene encodes CDR1 LNHDA and CDR2 SQIVND (reference sequence). Trimming removed 3 bases at V and 14 bases at J, with 14 bases between.

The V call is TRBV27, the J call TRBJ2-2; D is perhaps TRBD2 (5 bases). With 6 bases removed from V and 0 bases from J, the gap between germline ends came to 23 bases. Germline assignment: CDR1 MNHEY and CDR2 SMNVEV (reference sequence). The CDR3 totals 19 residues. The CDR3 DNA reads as TGTGCCAGCAGCCATCTTTTCACGGGGTTCTCCGCGAACACCGGGGAGCTGTTTTTT. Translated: CASSHLFTGFSANTGELFF.

The CDR3 is CASSQRQGNTDTQYF. The DNA for the CDR3 is TGTGCCAGCAGCCAAAGACAGGGGAACACAGATACGCAGTATTTT. The gene calls are TRBV3-1 (or the pseudogene TRBV3-2) and TRBJ2-3; 8 bases are a match to TRBD1. The V gene end was trimmed by 2 bases and the J gene end by 2 bases; junction bases not matched to a gene: 3. The CDR3 has 15 amino acids. Germline CDR1 and CDR2: LGHDT and YNNKEL (reference sequence).

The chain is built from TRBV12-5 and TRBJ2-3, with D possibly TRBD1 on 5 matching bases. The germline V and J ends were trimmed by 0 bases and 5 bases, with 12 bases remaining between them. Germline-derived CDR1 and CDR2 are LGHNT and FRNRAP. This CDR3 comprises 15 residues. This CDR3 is CASGLVPGSGDTQYF. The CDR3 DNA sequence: TGTGCTAGTGGTTTGGTCCCAGGGTCTGGAGATACGCAGTATTTT.

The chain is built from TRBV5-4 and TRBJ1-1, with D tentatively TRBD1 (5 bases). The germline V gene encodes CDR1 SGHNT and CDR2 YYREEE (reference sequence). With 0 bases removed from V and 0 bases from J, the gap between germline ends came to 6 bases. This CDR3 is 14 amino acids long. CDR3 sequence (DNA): TGTGCCAGCAGCTTGGGGGGCTTGAACACTGAAGCTTTCTTT. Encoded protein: CASSLGGLNTEAFF. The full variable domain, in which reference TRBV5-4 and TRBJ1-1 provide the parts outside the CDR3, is ETGVTQSPTHLIKTRGQQVTLRCSSQSGHNTVSWYQQALGQGPQFIFQYYREEENGRGNFPPRFSGLQFPNYSSELNVNALELDDSALYLCASSLGGLNTEAFFGQGTRLTVV.

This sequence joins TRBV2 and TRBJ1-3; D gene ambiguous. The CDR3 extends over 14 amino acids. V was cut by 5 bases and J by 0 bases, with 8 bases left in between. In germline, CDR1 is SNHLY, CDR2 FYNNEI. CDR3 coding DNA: TGTGCCAGCAGTATAACAGCCTCTGGAAACACCATATATTTT. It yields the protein CASSITASGNTIYF.

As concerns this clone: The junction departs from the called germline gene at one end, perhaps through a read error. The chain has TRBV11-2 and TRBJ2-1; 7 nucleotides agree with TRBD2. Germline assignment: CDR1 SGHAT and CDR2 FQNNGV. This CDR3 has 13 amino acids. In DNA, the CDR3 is TGTGCCAGCAGCTTAGGGCCTAGAAGCGGGATGCTCTTC. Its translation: CASSLGPRSGMLF.

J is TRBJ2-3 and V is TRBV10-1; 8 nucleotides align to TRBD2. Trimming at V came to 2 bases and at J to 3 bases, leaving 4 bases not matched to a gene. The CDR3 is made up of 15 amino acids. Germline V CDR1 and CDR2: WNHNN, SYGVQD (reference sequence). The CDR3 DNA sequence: TGCGCCAGCAGTGAGAAGCGGGAGAGGACAGATACGCAGTATTTT. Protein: CASSEKRERTDTQYF.

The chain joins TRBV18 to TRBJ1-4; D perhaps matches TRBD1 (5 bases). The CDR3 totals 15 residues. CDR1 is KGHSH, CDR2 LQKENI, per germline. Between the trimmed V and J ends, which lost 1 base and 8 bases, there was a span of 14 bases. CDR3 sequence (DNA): TGTGCCAGCTCACCACGGCCAGGGCAAGACGAAAAACTGTTTTTT. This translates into CASSPRPGQDEKLFF.

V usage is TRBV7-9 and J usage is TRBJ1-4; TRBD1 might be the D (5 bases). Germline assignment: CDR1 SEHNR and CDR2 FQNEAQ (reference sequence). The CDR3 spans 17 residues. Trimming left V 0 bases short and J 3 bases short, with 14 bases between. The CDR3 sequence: CASSLARGVAANEKLFF. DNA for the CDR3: TGTGCCAGCAGCTTAGCGCGGGGGGTGGCGGCTAATGAAAAACTGTTTTTT.

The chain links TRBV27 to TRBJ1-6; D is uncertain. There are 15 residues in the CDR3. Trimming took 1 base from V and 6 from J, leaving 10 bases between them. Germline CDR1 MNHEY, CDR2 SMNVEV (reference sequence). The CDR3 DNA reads TGTGCCAGCAGTTTATTCCCTAGCCCTAATTCACCCCTCCACTTT. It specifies CASSLFPSPNSPLHF.